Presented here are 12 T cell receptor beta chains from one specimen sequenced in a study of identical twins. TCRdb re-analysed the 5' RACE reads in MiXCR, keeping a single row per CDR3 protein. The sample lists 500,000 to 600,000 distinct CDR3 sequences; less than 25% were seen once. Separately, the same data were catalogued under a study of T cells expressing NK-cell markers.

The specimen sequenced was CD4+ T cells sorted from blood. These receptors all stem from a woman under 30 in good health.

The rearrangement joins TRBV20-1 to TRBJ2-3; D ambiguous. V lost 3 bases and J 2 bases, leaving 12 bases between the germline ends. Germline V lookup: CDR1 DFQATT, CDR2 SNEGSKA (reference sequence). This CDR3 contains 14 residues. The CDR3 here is CSASLLGSTDTQYF. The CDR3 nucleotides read TGCAGTGCTAGCTTATTAGGTTCCACAGATACGCAGTATTTT.

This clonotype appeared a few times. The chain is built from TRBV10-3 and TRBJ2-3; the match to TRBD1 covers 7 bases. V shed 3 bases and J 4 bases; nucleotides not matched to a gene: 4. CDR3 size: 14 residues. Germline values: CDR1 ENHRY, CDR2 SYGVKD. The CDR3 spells CAISEAGTADTQYF. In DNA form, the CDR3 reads TGTGCCATCAGTGAAGCCGGGACAGCAGATACGCAGTATTTT.

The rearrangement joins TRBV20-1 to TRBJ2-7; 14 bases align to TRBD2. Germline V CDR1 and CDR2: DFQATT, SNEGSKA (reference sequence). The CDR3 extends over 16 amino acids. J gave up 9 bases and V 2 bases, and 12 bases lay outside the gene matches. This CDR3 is CSARSGTSGSEPGQYF. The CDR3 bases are TGCAGTGCTAGATCCGGGACTAGCGGGAGTGAGCCGGGGCAGTACTTC.

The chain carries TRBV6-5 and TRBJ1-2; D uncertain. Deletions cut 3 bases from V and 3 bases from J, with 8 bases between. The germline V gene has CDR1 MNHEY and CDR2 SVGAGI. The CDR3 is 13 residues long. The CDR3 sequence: CASSYGSDYGYTF. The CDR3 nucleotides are TGTGCCAGCAGTTATGGGTCCGACTATGGCTACACCTTC.

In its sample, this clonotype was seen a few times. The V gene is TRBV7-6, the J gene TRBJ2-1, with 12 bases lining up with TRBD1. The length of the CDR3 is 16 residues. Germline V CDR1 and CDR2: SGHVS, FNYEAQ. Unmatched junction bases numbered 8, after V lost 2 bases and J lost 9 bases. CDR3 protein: CASSLRSGTGGTEQFF. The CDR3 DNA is TGTGCCAGCAGCTTAAGGAGCGGGACAGGGGGCACTGAGCAGTTCTTC.

CDR3 sequence (DNA): TGTGCCAGCAGCTTAAACGGGGGGCAGTTCTTC. This sequence encodes CASSLNGGQFF. The V call is TRBV7-2, the J call TRBJ2-1, with D possibly being TRBD2 (6 bases). The length of the CDR3 is 11 residues. In germline, CDR1 is SGHTA, CDR2 FQGNSA. Trimming pared 2 bases from V and 12 bases from J, leaving 8 bases between.

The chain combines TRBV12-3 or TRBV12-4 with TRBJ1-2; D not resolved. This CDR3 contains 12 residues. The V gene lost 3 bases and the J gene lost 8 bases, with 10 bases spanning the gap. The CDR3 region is CASSFGSRGYTF. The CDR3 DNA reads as TGTGCCAGCAGTTTCGGCAGTCGAGGCTACACCTTC.

In DNA, the CDR3 is TGCAGTGCCCTCTCCCCCTACGGGAGCGACCTCAATGAGCAGTTCTTC. Its translation: CSALSPYGSDLNEQFF. The chain uses TRBV20-1 and TRBJ2-1, with D perhaps TRBD2 (6 bases). Germline V gene sequence: CDR1 DFQATT, CDR2 SNEGSKA (reference sequence). This CDR3 region has 16 residues. V was pared by 6 bases and J by 6 bases, with 24 bases between.

CDR3 nucleotides: TGTGCCAGCAGCAAAGCGCCGGGGACCAGTTACGAGCAGTACTTC. It yields the protein CASSKAPGTSYEQYF. This rearrangement joins TRBV21-1 to TRBJ2-7; whether TRBD2, the table's D call, matches the DNA was not checked. TRBV21-1 is flagged as a pseudogene. The CDR3 length is 15 residues.

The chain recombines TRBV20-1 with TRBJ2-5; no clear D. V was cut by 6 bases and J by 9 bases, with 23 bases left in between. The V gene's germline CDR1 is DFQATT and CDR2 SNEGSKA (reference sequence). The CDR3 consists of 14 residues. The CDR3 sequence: CSARRPFPDKPQYF. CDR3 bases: TGCAGTGCCCGGAGACCGTTCCCTGATAAGCCCCAGTACTTC.

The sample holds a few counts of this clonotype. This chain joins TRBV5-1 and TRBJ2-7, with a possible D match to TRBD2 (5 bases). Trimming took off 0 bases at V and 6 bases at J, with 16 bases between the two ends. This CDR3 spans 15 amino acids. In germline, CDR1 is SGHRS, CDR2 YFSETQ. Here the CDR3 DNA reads TGCGCCAGCAGCTTGGTTAACCACCGGGGAACCGAGCAGTACTTC. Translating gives CASSLVNHRGTEQYF.

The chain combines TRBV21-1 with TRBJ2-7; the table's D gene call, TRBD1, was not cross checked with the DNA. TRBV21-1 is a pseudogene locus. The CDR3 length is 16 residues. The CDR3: CASSHPGDRSTYEQYF. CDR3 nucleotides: TGTGCCAGCAGCCACCCTGGGGACAGGAGTACCTACGAGCAGTACTTC.